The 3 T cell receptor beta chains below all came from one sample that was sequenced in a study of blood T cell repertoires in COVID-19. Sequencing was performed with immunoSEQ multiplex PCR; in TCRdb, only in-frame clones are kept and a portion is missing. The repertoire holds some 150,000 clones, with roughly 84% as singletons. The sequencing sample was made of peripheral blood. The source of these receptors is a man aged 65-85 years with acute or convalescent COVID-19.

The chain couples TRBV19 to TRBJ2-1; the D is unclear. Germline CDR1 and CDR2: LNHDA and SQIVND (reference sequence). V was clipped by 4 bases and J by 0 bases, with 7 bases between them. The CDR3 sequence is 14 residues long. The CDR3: CASSSGDSYNEQFF. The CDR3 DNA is TGTGCCAGTAGTAGCGGAGACTCCTACAATGAGCAGTTCTTC.

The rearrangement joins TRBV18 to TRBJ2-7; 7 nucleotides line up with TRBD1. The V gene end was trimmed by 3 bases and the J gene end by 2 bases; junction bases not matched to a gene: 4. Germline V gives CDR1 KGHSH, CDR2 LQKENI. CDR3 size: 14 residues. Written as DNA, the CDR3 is TGTGCCAGCTCACCCGGGACAGCCACCTACGAGCAGTACTTC. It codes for CASSPGTATYEQYF.

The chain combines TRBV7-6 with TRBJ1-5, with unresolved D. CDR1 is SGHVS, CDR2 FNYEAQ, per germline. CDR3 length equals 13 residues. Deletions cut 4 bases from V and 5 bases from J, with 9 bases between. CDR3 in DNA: TGTGCCAGCAGCTCTACGAGGGATCAGCCCCAGCATTTT. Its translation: CASSSTRDQPQHF.